This T cell receptor beta chain was recorded in a study of T-cell reconstitution after alpha-beta-depleted transplantation in children. Study observations and caveats: Recipient T cells and thymic progenitors that survived gave rise to the high TCRbeta diversity observed at day 60 in some patients. Roughly two months post-transplant, alpha-beta T cells reportedly originated from several hundred graft clones that had expanded.

Per the germline V gene, CDR1 is LNHNV and CDR2 is YYDKDF (reference sequence). The V and J ends lost 2 bases and 6 bases respectively, with 16 bases between them. The CDR3 contains 15 residues. Of note for this clonotype: Antigen: not known.

Unique molecular identifiers were used in preparing the TCRbeta library. TCRdb fed the PCR reads into MiXCR, producing one record per CDR3 protein. This table holds a few hundred thousand distinct CDR3 sequences, over 40% found once. The TCR sequence derives from a girl aged 2-10 years with aplastic anemia, due to receive a stem cell transplant. The chain is built from TRBV15 and TRBJ2-5, with D possibly TRBD1 on 6 matching bases. This specimen was PBMCs, taken before TCRalphabeta/CD19-depleted stem cell transplant. The CDR3 region has the DNA TGTGCCACCAGCAGACCCCACAGGGACAAGAAGACCCAGTACTTC. This encodes CATSRPHRDKKTQYF.